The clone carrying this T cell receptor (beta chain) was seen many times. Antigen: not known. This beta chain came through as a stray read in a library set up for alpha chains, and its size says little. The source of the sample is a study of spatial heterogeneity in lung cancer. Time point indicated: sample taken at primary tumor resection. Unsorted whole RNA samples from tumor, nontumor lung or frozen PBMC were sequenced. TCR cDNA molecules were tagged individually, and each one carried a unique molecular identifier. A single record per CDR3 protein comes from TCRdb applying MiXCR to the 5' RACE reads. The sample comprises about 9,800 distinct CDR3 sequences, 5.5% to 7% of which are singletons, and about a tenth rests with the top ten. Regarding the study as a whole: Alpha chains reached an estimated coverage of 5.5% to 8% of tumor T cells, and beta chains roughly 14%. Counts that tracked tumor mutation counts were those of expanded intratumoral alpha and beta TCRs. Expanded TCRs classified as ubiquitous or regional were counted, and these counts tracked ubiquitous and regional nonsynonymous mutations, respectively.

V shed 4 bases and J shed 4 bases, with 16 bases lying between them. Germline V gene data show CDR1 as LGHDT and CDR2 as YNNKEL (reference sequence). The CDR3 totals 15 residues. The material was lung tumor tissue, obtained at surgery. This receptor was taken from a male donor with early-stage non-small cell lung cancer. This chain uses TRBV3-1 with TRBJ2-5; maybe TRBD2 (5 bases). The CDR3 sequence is CASSLPGAEGETQYF. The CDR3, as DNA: TGTGCCAGCAGCCTCCCCGGAGCTGAGGGAGAGACCCAGTACTTC.